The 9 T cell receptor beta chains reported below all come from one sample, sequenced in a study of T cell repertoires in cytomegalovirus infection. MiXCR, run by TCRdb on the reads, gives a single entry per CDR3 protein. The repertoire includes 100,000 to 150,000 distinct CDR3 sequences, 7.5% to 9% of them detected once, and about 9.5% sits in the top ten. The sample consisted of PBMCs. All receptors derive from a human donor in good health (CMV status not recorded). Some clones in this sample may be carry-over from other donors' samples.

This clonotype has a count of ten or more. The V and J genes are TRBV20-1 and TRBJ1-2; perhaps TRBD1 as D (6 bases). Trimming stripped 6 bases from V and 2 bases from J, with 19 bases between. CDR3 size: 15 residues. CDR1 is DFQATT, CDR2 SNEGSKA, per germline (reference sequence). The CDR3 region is CSAPQPQGMNYGYTF. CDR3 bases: TGCAGTGCCCCACAACCCCAGGGGATGAACTATGGCTACACCTTC.

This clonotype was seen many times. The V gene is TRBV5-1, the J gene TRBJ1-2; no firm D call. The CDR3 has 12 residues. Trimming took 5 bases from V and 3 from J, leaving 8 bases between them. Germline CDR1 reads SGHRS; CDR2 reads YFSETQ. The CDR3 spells CASRAEDYGYTF. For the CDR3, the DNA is TGCGCCAGCAGGGCAGAAGACTATGGCTACACCTTC.

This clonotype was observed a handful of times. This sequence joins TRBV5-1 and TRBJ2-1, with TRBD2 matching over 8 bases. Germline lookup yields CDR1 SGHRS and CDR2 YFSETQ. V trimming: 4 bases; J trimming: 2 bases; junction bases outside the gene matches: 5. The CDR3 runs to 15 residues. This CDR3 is CASSTTGGAYNEQFF. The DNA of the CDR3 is TGCGCCAGCAGCACCACGGGGGGGGCCTACAATGAGCAGTTCTTC.

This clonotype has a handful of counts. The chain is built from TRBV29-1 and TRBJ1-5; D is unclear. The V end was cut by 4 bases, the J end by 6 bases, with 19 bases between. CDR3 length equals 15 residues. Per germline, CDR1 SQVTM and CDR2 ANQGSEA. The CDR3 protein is CSVGAGSGNGQPQHF. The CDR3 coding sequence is TGCAGCGTTGGCGCCGGGTCGGGGAATGGTCAGCCCCAGCATTTT.

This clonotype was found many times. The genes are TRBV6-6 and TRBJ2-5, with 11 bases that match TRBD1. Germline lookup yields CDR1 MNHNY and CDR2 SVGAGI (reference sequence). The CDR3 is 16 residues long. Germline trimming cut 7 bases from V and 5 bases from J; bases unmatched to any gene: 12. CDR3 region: CASIPQPGQGEETQYF. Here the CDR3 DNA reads TGTGCCAGCATCCCCCAACCGGGACAGGGGGAGGAGACCCAGTACTTC.

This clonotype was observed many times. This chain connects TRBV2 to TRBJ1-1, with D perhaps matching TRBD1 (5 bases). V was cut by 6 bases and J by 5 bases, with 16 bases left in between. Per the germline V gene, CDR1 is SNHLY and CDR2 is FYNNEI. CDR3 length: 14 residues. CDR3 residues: CASRGGFGGTEAFF. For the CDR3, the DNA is TGTGCCAGCAGGGGGGGATTCGGTGGGACTGAAGCTTTCTTT.

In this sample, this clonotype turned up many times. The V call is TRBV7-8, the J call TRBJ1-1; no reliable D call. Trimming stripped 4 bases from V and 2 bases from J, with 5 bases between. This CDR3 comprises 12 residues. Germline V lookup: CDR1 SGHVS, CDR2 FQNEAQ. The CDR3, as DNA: TGTGCCAGCAGCTCCAGCAACACTGAAGCTTTCTTT. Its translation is CASSSSNTEAFF.

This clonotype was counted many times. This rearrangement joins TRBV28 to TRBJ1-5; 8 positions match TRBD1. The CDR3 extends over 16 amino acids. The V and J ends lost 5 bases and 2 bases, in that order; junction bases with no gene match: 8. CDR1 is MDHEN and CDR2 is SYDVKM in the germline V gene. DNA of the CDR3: TGTGCCAGCAGTCCCAGACAGGGGTGGGGCAATCAGCCCCAGCATTTT. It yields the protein CASSPRQGWGNQPQHF.

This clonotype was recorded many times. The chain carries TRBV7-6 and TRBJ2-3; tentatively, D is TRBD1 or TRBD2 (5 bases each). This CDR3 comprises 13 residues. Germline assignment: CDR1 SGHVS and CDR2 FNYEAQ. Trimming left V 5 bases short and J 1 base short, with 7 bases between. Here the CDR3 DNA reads TGTGCCAGCAGCCGGGACCGCACAGATACGCAGTATTTT. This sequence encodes CASSRDRTDTQYF. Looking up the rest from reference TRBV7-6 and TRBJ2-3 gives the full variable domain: GAGVSQSPRYKVTKRGQDVALRCDPISGHVSLYWYRQALGQGPEFLTYFNYEAQQDKSGLPNDRFSAERPEGSISTLTIQRTEQRDSAMYRCASSRDRTDTQYFGPGTRLTVL.